This is a list of T cell receptor beta chains from one sample in a study of regulatory T cells in long-lasting Graves disease. TCRdb used MiXCR to reprocess the multiplex PCR reads, holding one entry per CDR3 protein. The table lists some 370,000 distinct CDR3 sequences, approximately 25% of them singletons. Sequenced here: peripheral blood mononuclear cells (PBMCs), sampled when the disease was refractory, from a patient treated with antithyroid drugs. These receptors originate from a woman between 40 and 55 years old with Graves disease. The CDR3 runs from the conserved cysteine through the conserved F or W. D genes are given only for firm matches. A clone size is listed for some rows: how often the clone was seen (once, few, many), or a class if it is expanded.

clone size: -
D gene: -
V gene: TRBV30
J gene: TRBJ1-1
CDR3 protein: CAWKYGIAEAFF
CDR3 DNA: TGTGCCTGGAAGTACGGGATCGCTGAAGCTTTCTTT

clone size: few
D gene: TRBD1
V gene: TRBV29-1
J gene: TRBJ2-7
CDR3 protein: CSIEQGGGTYEQYF
CDR3 DNA: TGCAGCATTGAACAGGGGGGTGGCACCTACGAGCAGTACTTC

clone size: many
D gene: -
V gene: TRBV6-1
J gene: TRBJ1-5
CDR3 protein: CASSAIQGRRNQPQHF
CDR3 DNA: TGTGCCAGCAGTGCTATACAGGGTAGACGCAATCAGCCCCAGCATTTT

clone size: few
D gene: -
V gene: TRBV14
J gene: TRBJ2-1
CDR3 protein: CASSRSRIDEQFF
CDR3 DNA: TGTGCCAGCAGCCGTTCCAGGATCGATGAGCAGTTCTTC

clone size: -
D gene: -
V gene: TRBV7-8
J gene: TRBJ1-4
CDR3 protein: CASSPLGPFEKLFF
CDR3 DNA: TGTGCCAGCAGCCCTCTAGGCCCGTTTGAAAAACTGTTTTTT

clone size: many
D gene: TRBD1
V gene: TRBV29-1
J gene: TRBJ1-1
CDR3 protein: CSVTGGSGTEAFF
CDR3 DNA: TGCAGCGTCACAGGGGGGTCGGGTACTGAAGCTTTCTTT

clone size: few
D gene: TRBD1
V gene: TRBV28
J gene: TRBJ2-7
CDR3 protein: CASSSRDSYYEQYF
CDR3 DNA: TGTGCCAGCAGTTCACGGGACAGCTACTACGAGCAGTACTTC

clone size: -
D gene: -
V gene: TRBV28
J gene: TRBJ1-5
CDR3 protein: CASSFRGDNNQPQHF
CDR3 DNA: TGTGCCAGCAGTTTCAGGGGTGACAACAATCAGCCCCAGCATTTT

clone size: -
D gene: -
V gene: TRBV6-1
J gene: TRBJ1-5
CDR3 protein: CASSGGLLGTQHF
CDR3 DNA: TGTGCCAGCAGTGGGGGTCTCCTCGGGACCCAGCATTTT

clone size: -
D gene: -
V gene: TRBV7-9
J gene: TRBJ1-1
CDR3 protein: CASSLNAVNTEAFF
CDR3 DNA: TGTGCCAGCAGCTTAAATGCCGTGAACACTGAAGCTTTCTTT

clone size: many
D gene: -
V gene: TRBV12-3/TRBV12-4
J gene: TRBJ1-1
CDR3 protein: CASSFMGNTEAFF
CDR3 DNA: TGTGCCAGCAGTTTCATGGGGAACACTGAAGCTTTCTTT

clone size: -
D gene: -
V gene: TRBV27
J gene: TRBJ2-7
CDR3 protein: CASGSLRNNELPPYEQYF
CDR3 DNA: TGTGCCAGCGGCTCTCTAAGGAATAACGAACTACCACCCTACGAGCAGTACTTC

clone size: -
D gene: -
V gene: TRBV20-1
J gene: TRBJ1-5
CDR3 protein: CSALDPDRPDQPQHF
CDR3 DNA: TGCAGTGCTCTAGACCCGGACAGACCTGATCAGCCCCAGCATTTT

clone size: few
D gene: -
V gene: TRBV10-1
J gene: TRBJ2-1
CDR3 protein: CASSVGGRLEQFF
CDR3 DNA: TGCGCCAGCAGTGTAGGGGGGCGCCTTGAGCAGTTCTTC

clone size: many
D gene: -
V gene: TRBV12-5
J gene: TRBJ2-7
CDR3 protein: CASGLMEGGWSYEQYF
CDR3 DNA: TGTGCTAGTGGTCTTATGGAGGGGGGGTGGTCCTACGAGCAGTACTTC

clone size: -
D gene: TRBD2
V gene: TRBV20-1
J gene: TRBJ2-3
CDR3 protein: CSARDYTSGMTDTQYF
CDR3 DNA: TGCAGTGCTAGAGACTATACTAGCGGGATGACAGATACGCAGTATTTT